This T cell receptor beta chain was sequenced for a study of cytomegalovirus exposure and HLA in healthy donors. Study-level results: For cytomegalovirus status, the classifier reportedly gave diagnoses with high specificity and sensitivity.

Libraries were prepared by immunoSEQ multiplex PCR; TCRdb keeps only in-frame clonotypes and omits some of them. The sample contains roughly 300,000 clones, more than 75% of which appear only once. Note on this clone: Its target is not known.

V dropped 3 bases and J dropped 3 bases, with 9 bases sitting between them. In germline, CDR1 is MDHEN, CDR2 SYDVKM. CDR3 length: 13 amino acids. The sequencing input was PBMCs. This chain joins TRBV28 and TRBJ2-7, with D perhaps TRBD1 (5 bases). The source is a woman between 18 and 29 years old in good health and CMV-seronegative. The CDR3 region is CASSLGPDYEQYF. Here the CDR3 DNA reads TGTGCCAGCAGTTTGGGGCCGGACTACGAGCAGTACTTC.